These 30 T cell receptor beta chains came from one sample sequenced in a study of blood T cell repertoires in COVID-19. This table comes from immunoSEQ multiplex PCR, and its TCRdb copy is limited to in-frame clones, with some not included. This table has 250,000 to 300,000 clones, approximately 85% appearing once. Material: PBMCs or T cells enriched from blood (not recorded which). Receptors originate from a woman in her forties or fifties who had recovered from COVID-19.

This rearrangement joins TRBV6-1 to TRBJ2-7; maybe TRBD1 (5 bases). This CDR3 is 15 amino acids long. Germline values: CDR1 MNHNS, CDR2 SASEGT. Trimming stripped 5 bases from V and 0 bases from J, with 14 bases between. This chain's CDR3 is CASSHRSDTSYEQYF. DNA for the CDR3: TGTGCCAGCAGTCACAGGTCGGACACCTCCTACGAGCAGTACTTC.

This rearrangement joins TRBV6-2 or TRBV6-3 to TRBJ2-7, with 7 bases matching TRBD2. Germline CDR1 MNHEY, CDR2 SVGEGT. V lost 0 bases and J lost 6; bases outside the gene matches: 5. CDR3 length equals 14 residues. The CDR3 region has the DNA TGTGCCAGCAGTTACTCGATGGGGGGGAGCGAGCAGTACTTC. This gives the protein CASSYSMGGSEQYF.

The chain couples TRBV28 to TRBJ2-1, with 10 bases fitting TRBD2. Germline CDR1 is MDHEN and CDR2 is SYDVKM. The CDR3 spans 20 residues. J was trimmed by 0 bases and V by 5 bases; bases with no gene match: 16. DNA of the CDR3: TGTGCCAGCAGTCTCCTGGGAGGACTAGCGGAGGTGAGCTCCTACAATGAGCAGTTCTTC. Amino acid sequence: CASSLLGGLAEVSSYNEQFF.

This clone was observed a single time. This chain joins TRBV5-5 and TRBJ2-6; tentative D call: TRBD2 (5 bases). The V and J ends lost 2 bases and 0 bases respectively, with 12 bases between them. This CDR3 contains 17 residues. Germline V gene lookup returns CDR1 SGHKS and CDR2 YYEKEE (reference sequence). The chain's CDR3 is CASSFGVTGSGANVLTF. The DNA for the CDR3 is TGTGCCAGCAGCTTCGGGGTAACTGGCTCTGGGGCCAACGTCCTGACTTTC.

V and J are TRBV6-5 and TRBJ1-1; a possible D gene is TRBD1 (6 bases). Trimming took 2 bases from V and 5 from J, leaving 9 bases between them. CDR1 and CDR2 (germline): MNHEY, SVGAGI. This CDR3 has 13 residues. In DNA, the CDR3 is TGTGCCAGCAGTTACGTAGGGGGTACTGAAGCTTTCTTT. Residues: CASSYVGGTEAFF.

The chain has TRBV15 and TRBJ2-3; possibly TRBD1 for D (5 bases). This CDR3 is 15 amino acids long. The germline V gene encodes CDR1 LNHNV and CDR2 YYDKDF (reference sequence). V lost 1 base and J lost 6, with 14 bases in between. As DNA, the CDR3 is TGTGCCACCAGCAGAGCACAGGTGCAGTCGGATACGCAGTATTTT. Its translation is CATSRAQVQSDTQYF.

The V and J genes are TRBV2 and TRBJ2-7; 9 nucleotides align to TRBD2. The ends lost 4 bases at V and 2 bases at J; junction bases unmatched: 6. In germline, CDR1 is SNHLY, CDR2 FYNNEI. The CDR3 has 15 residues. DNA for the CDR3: TGTGCCAGCAGTGCCTTGACTAGCGGTACCTACGAGCAGTACTTC. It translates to CASSALTSGTYEQYF.

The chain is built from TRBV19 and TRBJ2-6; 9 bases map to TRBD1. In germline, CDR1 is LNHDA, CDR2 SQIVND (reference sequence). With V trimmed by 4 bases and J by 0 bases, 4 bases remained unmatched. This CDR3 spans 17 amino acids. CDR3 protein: CASSKGQGISGANVLTF. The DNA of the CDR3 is TGTGCCAGTAGTAAGGGACAGGGAATCTCTGGGGCCAACGTCCTGACTTTC.

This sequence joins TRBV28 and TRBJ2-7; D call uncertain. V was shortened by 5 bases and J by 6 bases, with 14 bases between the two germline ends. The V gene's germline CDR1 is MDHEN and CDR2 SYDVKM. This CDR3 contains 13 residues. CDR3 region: CASSPSWHPEQYF. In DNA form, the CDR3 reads TGTGCCAGCAGTCCCTCTTGGCACCCCGAGCAGTACTTC.

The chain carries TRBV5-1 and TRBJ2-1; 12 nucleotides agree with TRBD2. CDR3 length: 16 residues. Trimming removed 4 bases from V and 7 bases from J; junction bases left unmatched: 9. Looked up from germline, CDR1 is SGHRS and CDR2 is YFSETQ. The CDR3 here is CASSTRLAGESNEQFF. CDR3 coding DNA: TGCGCCAGCAGCACGCGACTAGCGGGAGAATCGAATGAGCAGTTCTTC.

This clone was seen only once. As DNA, the CDR3 is TGCAGTGCTCCCAGGGAAGGCTACACCTTC. This translates into CSAPREGYTF. The J gene is TRBJ1-2, the V gene TRBV20-1; perhaps TRBD1 as D (5 bases). The CDR3 sequence is 10 residues long. The V gene lost 5 bases and the J gene lost 8 bases, with 9 bases spanning the gap. CDR1 is DFQATT and CDR2 is SNEGSKA in the germline V gene (reference sequence).

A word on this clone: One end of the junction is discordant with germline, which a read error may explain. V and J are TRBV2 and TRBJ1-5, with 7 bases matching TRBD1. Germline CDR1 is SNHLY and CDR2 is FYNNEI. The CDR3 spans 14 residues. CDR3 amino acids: CASTEGGDAQPQHF. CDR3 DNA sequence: TGTGCCAGCACTGAAGGGGGCGATGCCCAGCCCCAGCATTTT.

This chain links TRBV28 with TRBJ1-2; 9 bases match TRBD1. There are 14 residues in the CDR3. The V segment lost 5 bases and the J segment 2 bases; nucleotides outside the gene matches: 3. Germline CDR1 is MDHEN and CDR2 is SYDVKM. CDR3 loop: CASSPDRGNYGYTF. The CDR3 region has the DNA TGTGCCAGCAGTCCGGACAGGGGAAACTATGGCTACACCTTC.

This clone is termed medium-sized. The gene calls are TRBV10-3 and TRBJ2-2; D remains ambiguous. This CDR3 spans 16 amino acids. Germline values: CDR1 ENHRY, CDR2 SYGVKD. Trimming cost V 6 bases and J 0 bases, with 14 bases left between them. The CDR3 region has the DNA TGTGCCATCAGAGAGCAGATCTTTGCGAACACCGGGGAGCTGTTTTTT. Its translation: CAIREQIFANTGELFF.

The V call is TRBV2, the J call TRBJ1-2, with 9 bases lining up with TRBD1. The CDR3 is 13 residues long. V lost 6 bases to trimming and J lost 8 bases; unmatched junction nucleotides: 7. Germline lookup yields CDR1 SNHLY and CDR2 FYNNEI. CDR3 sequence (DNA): TGTGCCAGCAGGGACAGGGGATCGGGAGGCTACACCTTC. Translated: CASRDRGSGGYTF.

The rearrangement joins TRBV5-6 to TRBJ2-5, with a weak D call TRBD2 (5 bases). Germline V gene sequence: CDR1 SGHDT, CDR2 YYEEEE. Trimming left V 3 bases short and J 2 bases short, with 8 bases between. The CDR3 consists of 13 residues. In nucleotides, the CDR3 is TGTGCCAGCAGCTCGGACTTACAAGAGACCCAGTACTTC. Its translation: CASSSDLQETQYF.

The CDR3 nucleotides read TGCGCCAGCAGCCAAGATCGCCACAGTGGATATGAAAAACTGTTTTTT. Translating gives CASSQDRHSGYEKLFF. This chain links TRBV4-1 with TRBJ1-4; D is uncertain. Deletions cut 0 bases from V and 6 bases from J, with 14 bases between. The CDR3 extends over 16 amino acids. Germline CDR1 MGHRA, CDR2 YSYEKL.

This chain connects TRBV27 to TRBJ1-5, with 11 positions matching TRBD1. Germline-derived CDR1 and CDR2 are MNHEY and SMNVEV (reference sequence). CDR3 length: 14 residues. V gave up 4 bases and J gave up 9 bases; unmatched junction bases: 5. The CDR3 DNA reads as TGTGCCAGCAGTTGGACAGGGGGCGCAGGGCCCCAGCATTTT. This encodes CASSWTGGAGPQHF.

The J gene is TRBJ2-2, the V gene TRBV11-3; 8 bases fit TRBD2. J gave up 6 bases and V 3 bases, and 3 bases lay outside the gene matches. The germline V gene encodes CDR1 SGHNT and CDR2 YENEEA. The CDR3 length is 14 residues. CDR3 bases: TGTGCCAGCAGCTTCGACGGGGGGGCCGGGGAGCTGTTTTTT. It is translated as CASSFDGGAGELFF.

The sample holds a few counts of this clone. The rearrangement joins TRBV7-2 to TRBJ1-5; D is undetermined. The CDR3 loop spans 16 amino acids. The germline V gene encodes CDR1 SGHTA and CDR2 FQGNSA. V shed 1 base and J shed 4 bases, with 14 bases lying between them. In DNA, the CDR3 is TGTGCCAGCAGCTTAGGGACGGAGAGGGCGAATCAGCCCCAGCATTTT. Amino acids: CASSLGTERANQPQHF.

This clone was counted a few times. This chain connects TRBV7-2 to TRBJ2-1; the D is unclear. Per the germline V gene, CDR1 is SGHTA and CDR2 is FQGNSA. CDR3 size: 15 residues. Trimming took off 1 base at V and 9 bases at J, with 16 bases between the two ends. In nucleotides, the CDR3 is TGTGCCAGCAGCTTAGGACGGGTGGAGCTTGGTGAGCAGTTCTTC. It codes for CASSLGRVELGEQFF. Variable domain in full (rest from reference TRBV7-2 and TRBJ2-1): GAGVSQSPSNKVTEKGKDVELRCDPISGHTALYWYRQSLGQGLEFLIYFQGNSAPDKSGLPSDRFSAERTGGSVSTLTIQRTQQEDSAVYLCASSLGRVELGEQFFGPGTRLTVL.

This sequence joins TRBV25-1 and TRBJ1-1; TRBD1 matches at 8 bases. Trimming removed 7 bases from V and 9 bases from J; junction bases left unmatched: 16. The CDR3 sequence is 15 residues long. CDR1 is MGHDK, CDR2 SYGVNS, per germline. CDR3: CASTSREGRGRQAFF. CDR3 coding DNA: TGTGCCAGCACCTCAAGAGAGGGCAGGGGGCGACAAGCTTTCTTT.

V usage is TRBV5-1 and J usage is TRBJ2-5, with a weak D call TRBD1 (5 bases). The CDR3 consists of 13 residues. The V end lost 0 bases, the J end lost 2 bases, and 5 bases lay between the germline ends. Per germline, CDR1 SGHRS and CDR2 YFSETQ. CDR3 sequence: CASSLGQQETQYF. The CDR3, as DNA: TGCGCCAGCAGCTTGGGACAGCAAGAGACCCAGTACTTC. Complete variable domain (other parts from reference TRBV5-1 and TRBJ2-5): KAGVTQTPRYLIKTRGQQVTLSCSPISGHRSVSWYQQTPGQGLQFLFEYFSETQRNKGNFPGRFSGRQFSNSRSEMNVSTLELGDSALYLCASSLGQQETQYFGPGTRLLVL.

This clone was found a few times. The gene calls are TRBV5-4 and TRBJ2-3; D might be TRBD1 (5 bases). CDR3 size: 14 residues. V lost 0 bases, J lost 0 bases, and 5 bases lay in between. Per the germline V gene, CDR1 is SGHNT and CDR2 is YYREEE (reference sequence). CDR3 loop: CASSLGGSTDTQYF. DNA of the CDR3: TGTGCCAGCAGCTTGGGGGGCAGCACAGATACGCAGTATTTT.

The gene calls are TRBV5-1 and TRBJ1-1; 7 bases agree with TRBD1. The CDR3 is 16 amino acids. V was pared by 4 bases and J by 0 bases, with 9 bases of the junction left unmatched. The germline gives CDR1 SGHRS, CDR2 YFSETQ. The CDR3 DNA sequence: TGCGCCAGCAGCCCCCGACAGGGAACTATGAACACTGAAGCTTTCTTT. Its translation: CASSPRQGTMNTEAFF.

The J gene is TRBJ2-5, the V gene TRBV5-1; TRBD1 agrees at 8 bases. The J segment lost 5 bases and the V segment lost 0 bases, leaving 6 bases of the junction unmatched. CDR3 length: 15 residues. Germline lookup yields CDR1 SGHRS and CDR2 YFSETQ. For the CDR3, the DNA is TGCGCCAGCAGCTTGGCCGGGGACAGGTCCGAGACCCAGTACTTC. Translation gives CASSLAGDRSETQYF.

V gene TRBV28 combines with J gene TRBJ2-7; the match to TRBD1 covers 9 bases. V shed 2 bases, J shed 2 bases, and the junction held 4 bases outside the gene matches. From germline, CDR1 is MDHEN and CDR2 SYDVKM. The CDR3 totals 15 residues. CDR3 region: CASSLVGQGAYEQYF. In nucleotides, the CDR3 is TGTGCCAGCAGTTTAGTGGGACAGGGTGCCTACGAGCAGTACTTC.

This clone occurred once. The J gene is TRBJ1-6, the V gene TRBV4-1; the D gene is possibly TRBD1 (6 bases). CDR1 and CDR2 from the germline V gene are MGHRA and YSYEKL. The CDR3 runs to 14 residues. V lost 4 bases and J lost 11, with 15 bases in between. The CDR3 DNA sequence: TGCGCCAGCAGCCTCGAAACAGGGAAGCCACCCCTCCACTTT. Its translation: CASSLETGKPPLHF.

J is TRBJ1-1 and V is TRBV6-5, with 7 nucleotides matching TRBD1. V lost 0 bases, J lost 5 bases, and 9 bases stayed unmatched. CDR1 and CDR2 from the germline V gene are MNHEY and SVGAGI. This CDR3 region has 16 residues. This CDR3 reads CASSYSKGAGRTEAFF. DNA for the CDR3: TGTGCCAGCAGTTACTCGAAGGGGGCGGGTAGGACTGAAGCTTTCTTT.

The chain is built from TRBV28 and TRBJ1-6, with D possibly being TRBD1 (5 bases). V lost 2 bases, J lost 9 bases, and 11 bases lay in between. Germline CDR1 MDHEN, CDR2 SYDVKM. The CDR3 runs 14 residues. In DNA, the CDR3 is TGTGCCAGCAGTTTACATGCGGGGGGTTCACCCCTCCACTTT. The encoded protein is CASSLHAGGSPLHF.